This T cell receptor (beta chain) was retrieved from a study of blood T cells in healthy people across ages. Germline lookup yields CDR1 DFQATT and CDR2 SNEGSKA (reference sequence). This CDR3 comprises 15 residues. Trimming removed 4 bases from V and 7 bases from J, with 22 bases in between. With a J-beta primer mix and a sample-barcoded 5' primer, a second PCR ran about 7 to 11 cycles. Tags on each cDNA molecule came from a template-switch adaptor with 12 random nucleotides. TCRdb re-analysed the 5' RACE reads in MiXCR, keeping a single row per CDR3 protein. Of 1.4 million to 1.5 million distinct CDR3 sequences listed, 40% to 50% are singletons. This clonotype was picked up a small number of times.

This rearrangement joins TRBV20-1 to TRBJ1-2; D gene unclear. The sample taken for sequencing was blood. The receptor comes from a woman between 18 and 29 years old in good health. The CDR3 loop reads CSANRSPPTASGYTF. CDR3 sequence (DNA): TGCAGTGCTAATCGGTCCCCGCCGACGGCCTCTGGCTACACCTTC.